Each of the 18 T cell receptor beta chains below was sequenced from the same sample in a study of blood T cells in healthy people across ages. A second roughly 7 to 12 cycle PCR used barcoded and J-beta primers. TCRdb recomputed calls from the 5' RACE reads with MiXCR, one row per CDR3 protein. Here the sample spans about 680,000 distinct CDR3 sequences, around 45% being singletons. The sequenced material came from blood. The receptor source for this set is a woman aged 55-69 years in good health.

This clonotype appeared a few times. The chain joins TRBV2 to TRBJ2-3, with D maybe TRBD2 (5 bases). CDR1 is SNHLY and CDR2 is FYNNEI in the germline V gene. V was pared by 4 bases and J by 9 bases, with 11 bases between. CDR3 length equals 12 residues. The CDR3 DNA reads TGTGCCAGCAGTGGGCTAGCACGGACGCAGTATTTT. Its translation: CASSGLARTQYF.

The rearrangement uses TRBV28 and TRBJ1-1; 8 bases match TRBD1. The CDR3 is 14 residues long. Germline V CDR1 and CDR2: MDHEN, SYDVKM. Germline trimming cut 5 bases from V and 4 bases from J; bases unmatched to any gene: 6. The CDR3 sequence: CASSVRGRVTEAFF. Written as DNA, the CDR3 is TGTGCCAGCAGTGTCAGGGGGCGCGTCACTGAAGCTTTCTTT.

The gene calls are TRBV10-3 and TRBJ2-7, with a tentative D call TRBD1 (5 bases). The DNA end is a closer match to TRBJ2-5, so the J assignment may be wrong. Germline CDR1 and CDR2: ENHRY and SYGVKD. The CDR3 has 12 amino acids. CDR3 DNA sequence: TGTGCCATCAGTGACAAGGGGGAGACCCAGTACTTC. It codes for CAISDKGETQYF.

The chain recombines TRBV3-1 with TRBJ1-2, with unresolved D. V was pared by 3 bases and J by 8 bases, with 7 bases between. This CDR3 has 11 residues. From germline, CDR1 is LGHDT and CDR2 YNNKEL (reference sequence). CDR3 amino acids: CASSHSMGYTF. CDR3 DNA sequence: TGTGCCAGCAGCCATTCCATGGGCTACACCTTC. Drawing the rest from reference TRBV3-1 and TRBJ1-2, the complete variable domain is DTAVSQTPKYLVTQMGNDKSIKCEQNLGHDTMYWYKQDSKKFLKIMFSYNNKELIINETVPNRFSPKSPDKAHLNLHINSLELGDSAVYFCASSHSMGYTFGSGTRLTVV.

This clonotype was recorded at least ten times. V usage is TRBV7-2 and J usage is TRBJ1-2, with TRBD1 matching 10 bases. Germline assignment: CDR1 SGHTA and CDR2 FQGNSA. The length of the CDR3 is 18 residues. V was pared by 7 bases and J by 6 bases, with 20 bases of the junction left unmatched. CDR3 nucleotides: TGTGCCAGCACCGGCCGGGACAGGGGAGGACCCTCCTACGATGGCTACACCTTC. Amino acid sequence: CASTGRDRGGPSYDGYTF. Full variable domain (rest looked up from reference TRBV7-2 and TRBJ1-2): GAGVSQSPSNKVTEKGKDVELRCDPISGHTALYWYRQSLGQGLEFLIYFQGNSAPDKSGLPSDRFSAERTGGSVSTLTIQRTQQEDSAVYLCASTGRDRGGPSYDGYTFGSGTRLTVV.

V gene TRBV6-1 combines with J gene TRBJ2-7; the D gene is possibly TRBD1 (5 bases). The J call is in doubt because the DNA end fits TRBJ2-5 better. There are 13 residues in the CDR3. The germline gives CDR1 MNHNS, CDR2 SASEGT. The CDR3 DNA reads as TGTGCCAGCAGTGATGGACAAATATGGACCCAGTACTTC. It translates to CASSDGQIWTQYF.

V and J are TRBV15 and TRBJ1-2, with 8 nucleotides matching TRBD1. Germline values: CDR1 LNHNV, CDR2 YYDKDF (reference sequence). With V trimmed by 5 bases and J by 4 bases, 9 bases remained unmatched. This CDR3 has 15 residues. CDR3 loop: CATSDRTGRTYGYTF. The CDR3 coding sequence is TGTGCCACCAGCGACAGGACAGGGCGAACCTATGGCTACACCTTC.

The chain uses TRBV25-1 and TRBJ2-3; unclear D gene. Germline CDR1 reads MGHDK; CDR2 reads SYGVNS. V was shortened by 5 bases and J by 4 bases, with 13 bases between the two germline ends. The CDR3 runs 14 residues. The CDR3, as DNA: TGTGCCAGCAGTTCACCATGGATTCCAGATACGCAGTATTTT. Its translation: CASSSPWIPDTQYF.

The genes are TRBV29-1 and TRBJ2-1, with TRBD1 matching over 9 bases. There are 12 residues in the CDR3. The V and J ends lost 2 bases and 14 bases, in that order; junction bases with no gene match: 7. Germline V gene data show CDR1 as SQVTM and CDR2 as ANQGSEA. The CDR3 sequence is CSVETGGIGKFF. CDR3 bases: TGCAGCGTTGAAACAGGGGGCATCGGCAAGTTCTTC.

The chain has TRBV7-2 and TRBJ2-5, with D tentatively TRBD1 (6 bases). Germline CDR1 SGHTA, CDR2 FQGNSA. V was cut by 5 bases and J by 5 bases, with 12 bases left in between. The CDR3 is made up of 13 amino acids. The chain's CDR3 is CASSVGQSETQYF. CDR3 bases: TGTGCCAGCAGCGTAGGACAGTCGGAGACCCAGTACTTC.

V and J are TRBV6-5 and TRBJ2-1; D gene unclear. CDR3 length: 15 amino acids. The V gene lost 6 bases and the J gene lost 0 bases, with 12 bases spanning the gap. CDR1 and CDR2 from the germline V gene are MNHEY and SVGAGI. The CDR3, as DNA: TGTGCCAGCAGCCGCACCATGAGCTCCTACAATGAGCAGTTCTTC. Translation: CASSRTMSSYNEQFF.

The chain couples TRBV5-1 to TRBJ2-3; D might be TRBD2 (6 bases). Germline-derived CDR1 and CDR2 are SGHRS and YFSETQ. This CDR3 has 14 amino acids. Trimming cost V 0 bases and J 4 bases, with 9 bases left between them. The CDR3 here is CASSLELAADTQYF. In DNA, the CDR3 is TGCGCCAGCAGCTTGGAACTAGCCGCAGATACGCAGTATTTT.

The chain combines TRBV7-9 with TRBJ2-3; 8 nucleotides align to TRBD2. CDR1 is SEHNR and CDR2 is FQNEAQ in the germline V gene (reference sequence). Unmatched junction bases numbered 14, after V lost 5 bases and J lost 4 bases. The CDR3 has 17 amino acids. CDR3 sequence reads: CASSHRGSGIGADTQYF. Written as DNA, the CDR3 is TGTGCCAGCAGCCACCGGGGTAGCGGGATTGGGGCAGATACGCAGTATTTT.

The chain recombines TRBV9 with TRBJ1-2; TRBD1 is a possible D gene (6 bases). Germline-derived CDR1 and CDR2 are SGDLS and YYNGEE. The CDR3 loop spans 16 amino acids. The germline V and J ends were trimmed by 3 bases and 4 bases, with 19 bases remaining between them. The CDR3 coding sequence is TGTGCCAGCAGCGCCGTACGGACAGATACCTTCTATGGCTACACCTTC. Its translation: CASSAVRTDTFYGYTF. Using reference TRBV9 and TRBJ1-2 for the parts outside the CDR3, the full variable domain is DSGVTQTPKHLITATGQRVTLRCSPRSGDLSVYWYQQSLDQGLQFLIQYYNGEERAKGNILERFSAQQFPDLHSELNLSSLELGDSALYFCASSAVRTDTFYGYTFGSGTRLTVV.

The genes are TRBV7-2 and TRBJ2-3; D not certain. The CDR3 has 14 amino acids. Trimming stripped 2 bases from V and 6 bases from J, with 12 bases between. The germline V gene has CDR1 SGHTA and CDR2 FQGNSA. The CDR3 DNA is TGTGCCAGCAGCTTACTTTCTCTTATGGATACGCAGTATTTT. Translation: CASSLLSLMDTQYF.

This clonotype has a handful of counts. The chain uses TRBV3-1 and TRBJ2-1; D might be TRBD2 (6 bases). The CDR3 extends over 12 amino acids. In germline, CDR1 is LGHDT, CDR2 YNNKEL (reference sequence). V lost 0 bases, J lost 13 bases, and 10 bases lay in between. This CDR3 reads CASSQEVGGQFF. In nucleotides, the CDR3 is TGTGCCAGCAGCCAAGAGGTGGGGGGACAGTTCTTC.

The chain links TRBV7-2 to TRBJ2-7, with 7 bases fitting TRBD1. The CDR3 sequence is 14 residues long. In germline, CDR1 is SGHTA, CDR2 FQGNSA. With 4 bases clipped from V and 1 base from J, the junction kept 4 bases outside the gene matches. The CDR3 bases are TGTGCCAGCAGCTACCGACAGGGTTCCTACGAGCAGTACTTC. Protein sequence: CASSYRQGSYEQYF.

This CDR3 reads CASSPRDDYEQYF. In nucleotides, the CDR3 is TGTGCCAGCAGCCCGAGGGATGACTACGAGCAGTACTTC. The chain has TRBV7-2 and TRBJ2-5; maybe TRBD2 (5 bases). The J call may not be correct, given that the DNA end is closer to TRBJ2-7. This CDR3 has 13 amino acids. Germline V lookup: CDR1 SGHTA, CDR2 FQGNSA.